Below are 28 T cell receptor beta chains sequenced from a single sample in a study of OX40 agonist ivuxolimab in advanced cancers. Produced via immunoSEQ multiplex PCR; TCRdb's table is partial and in-frame only. The table lists some 95,000 clones, 87% of them singletons. The specimen was CD4+ or CD8+ T cells sorted from blood, collected in a trial of the OX40 agonist ivuxolimab. Every receptor here comes from an adult with an advanced solid tumor such as melanoma, head and neck, liver or kidney cancer.

This chain uses TRBV19 with TRBJ1-2; the D gene is possibly TRBD1 (5 bases). Germline V lookup: CDR1 LNHDA, CDR2 SQIVND (reference sequence). V lost 3 bases, J lost 8 bases, and 16 bases lay in between. CDR3 length: 14 residues. This chain's CDR3 is CASSIVGVRDGYTF. CDR3 DNA: TGTGCCAGTAGTATTGTAGGGGTCCGCGACGGCTACACCTTC. Variable domain in full (rest from reference TRBV19 and TRBJ1-2): DGGITQSPKYLFRKEGQNVTLSCEQNLNHDAMYWYRQDPGQGLRLIYYSQIVNDFQKGDIAEGYSVSREKKESFPLTVTSAQKNPTAFYLCASSIVGVRDGYTFGSGTRLTVV.

This rearrangement joins TRBV5-1 to TRBJ2-1; D may be TRBD1 (5 bases). CDR3 size: 15 residues. Germline-derived CDR1 and CDR2 are SGHRS and YFSETQ. The ends were cut back, 5 bases at V and 2 bases at J, with 14 bases in the middle. The CDR3 loop is CASRISGAAYNEQFF. The CDR3 DNA reads TGCGCCAGCAGAATTAGTGGGGCCGCCTACAATGAGCAGTTCTTC. The full variable domain, with the rest looked up from reference TRBV5-1 and TRBJ2-1, is KAGVTQTPRYLIKTRGQQVTLSCSPISGHRSVSWYQQTPGQGLQFLFEYFSETQRNKGNFPGRFSGRQFSNSRSEMNVSTLELGDSALYLCASRISGAAYNEQFFGPGTRLTVL.

The chain links TRBV29-1 to TRBJ2-1; tentatively, D is TRBD2 (7 bases). Germline V gives CDR1 SQVTM, CDR2 ANQGSEA. The CDR3 spans 13 residues. Deletions cut 7 bases from V and 7 bases from J, with 17 bases between. Here the CDR3 DNA reads TGCAGCGCAAGCCGGGGGGCCACGAATGAGCAGTTCTTC. Its translation is CSASRGATNEQFF.

The chain uses TRBV11-2 and TRBJ2-3; TRBD2 might be the D (7 bases). Germline values: CDR1 SGHAT, CDR2 FQNNGV. The V end was cut by 5 bases, the J end by 5 bases, with 26 bases between. The CDR3 totals 18 residues. The DNA for the CDR3 is TGTGCCAGCAGCCCTTTAGCGACTAGTGGGGGGGCCGGAGATACGCAGTATTTT. Residues: CASSPLATSGGAGDTQYF. Looking up the rest from reference TRBV11-2 and TRBJ2-3 gives the full variable domain: EAGVAQSPRYKIIEKRQSVAFWCNPISGHATLYWYQQILGQGPKLLIQFQNNGVVDDSQLPKDRFSAERLKGVDSTLKIQPAKLEDSAVYLCASSPLATSGGAGDTQYFGPGTRLTVL.

The chain uses TRBV27 and TRBJ1-1; D possibly corresponds to TRBD1 (6 bases). Germline V CDR1 and CDR2: MNHEY, SMNVEV (reference sequence). V lost 7 bases and J 0 bases, leaving 12 bases between the germline ends. The CDR3 runs 14 residues. CDR3 in DNA: TGTGCCAGCATCCCGAGGGGGATGAACACTGAAGCTTTCTTT. It encodes CASIPRGMNTEAFF.

The chain combines TRBV5-1 with TRBJ2-1; TRBD2 is a possible D gene (7 bases). Germline V gives CDR1 SGHRS, CDR2 YFSETQ. V lost 7 bases and J lost 7, with 15 bases in between. CDR3 length: 13 residues. CDR3 in amino acids: CASGWGGTNEQFF. For the CDR3, the DNA is TGCGCCAGCGGGTGGGGGGGCACAAATGAGCAGTTCTTC.

This chain uses TRBV5-4 with TRBJ2-7; TRBD2 might be the D (6 bases). Germline CDR1 and CDR2: SGHNT and YYREEE (reference sequence). This CDR3 is 16 amino acids long. The V end lost 4 bases, the J end lost 2 bases, and 19 bases lay between the germline ends. The CDR3 sequence: CASSAKGWDFTYEQYF. The CDR3 DNA reads TGTGCCAGCAGCGCGAAAGGATGGGACTTTACCTACGAGCAGTACTTC.

V and J are TRBV5-4 and TRBJ2-3, with D possibly TRBD2 on 7 matching bases. The CDR3 sequence is 18 residues long. V was clipped by 2 bases and J by 1 base, with 20 bases between them. Germline lookup yields CDR1 SGHNT and CDR2 YYREEE (reference sequence). Here the CDR3 DNA reads TGTGCCAGCAGCTTTGATACAGTGGGGGGGCGTGGCACAGATACGCAGTATTTT. Protein: CASSFDTVGGRGTDTQYF.

CDR3 bases: TGTGCCAGCAGCCGCCCCAGGTACGAGCAGTACTTC. Translation gives CASSRPRYEQYF. V is TRBV5-5 and J is TRBJ2-7; D gene uncertain. The CDR3 spans 12 residues. CDR1 and CDR2 from the germline V gene are SGHKS and YYEKEE (reference sequence). V lost 4 bases, J lost 4 bases, and 9 bases lay in between.

This chain connects TRBV12-2 to TRBJ2-7; whether TRBD1, the table's D call, matches the DNA was not checked. TRBV12-2 is a known pseudogene. The CDR3 has 15 residues. The CDR3, as DNA: TGTGCAAGTCGCTTAGCGCCGGGGACATACTACGAGCAGTACTTC. Its translation is CASRLAPGTYYEQYF.

To note about this clone: A read error may be the cause here, since a much bigger clone is one base away. The rearrangement uses TRBV7-2 and TRBJ1-5; 8 bases line up with TRBD1. The CDR3 spans 14 residues. CDR1 and CDR2 (germline): SGHTA, FQGNSA. J was trimmed by 2 bases and V by 4 bases; bases with no gene match: 1. The CDR3 region is CASSSTGGNQPQHF. In DNA form, the CDR3 reads TGTGCCAGCAGCTCGACAGGGGGCAATCAGCCCCAGCATTTT.

The chain combines TRBV18 with TRBJ1-1; D is unresolved. The V end was cut by 3 bases, the J end by 8 bases, with 10 bases between. CDR3 length: 12 residues. The germline gives CDR1 KGHSH, CDR2 LQKENI. The CDR3 coding sequence is TGTGCCAGCTCACCTGGACCTAACGAAGCTTTCTTT. Encoded protein: CASSPGPNEAFF.

The genes are TRBV19 and TRBJ1-5; D is uncertain. V lost 4 bases to trimming and J lost 7 bases, with 11 bases between them. The CDR3 runs to 13 residues. Germline CDR1 and CDR2: LNHDA and SQIVND (reference sequence). The CDR3 loop reads CASSNRVDQPQHF. The CDR3 DNA follows: TGTGCCAGTAGTAATAGGGTGGACCAGCCCCAGCATTTT.

A single count supports this clone. The CDR3 DNA reads TGTGCCAGCAGTACTGAGGATCAGCCCCAGCATTTT. It is translated as CASSTEDQPQHF. V usage is TRBV28 and J usage is TRBJ1-5; D is undetermined. V gave up 5 bases and J gave up 5 bases, with 7 bases separating them. CDR1 and CDR2 (germline): MDHEN, SYDVKM. CDR3 length: 12 residues.

The chain joins TRBV28 to TRBJ2-5; D perhaps matches TRBD1 (6 bases). This CDR3 spans 13 amino acids. Germline V CDR1 and CDR2: MDHEN, SYDVKM. V was clipped by 8 bases and J by 4 bases, with 14 bases between them. CDR3 sequence: CASSKAGAETQYF. The CDR3 DNA reads as TGTGCCAGCTCAAAGGCAGGGGCAGAGACCCAGTACTTC. The variable domain in full, with the rest retrieved from reference TRBV28 and TRBJ2-5, is DVKVTQSSRYLVKRTGEKVFLECVQDMDHENMFWYRQDPGLGLRLIYFSYDVKMKEKGDIPEGYSVSREKKERFSLILESASTNQTSMYLCASSKAGAETQYFGPGTRLLVL.

The chain recombines TRBV11-3 with TRBJ2-1; 9 bases map to TRBD1. Per the germline V gene, CDR1 is SGHNT and CDR2 is YENEEA. The CDR3 runs to 16 residues. With V trimmed by 5 bases and J by 9 bases, 14 bases remained unmatched. Here the CDR3 reads CASSTSGTGSLGEQFF. CDR3 bases: TGTGCCAGCAGCACCTCCGGGACAGGGAGTCTGGGTGAGCAGTTCTTC.

The chain couples TRBV5-1 to TRBJ1-2; D possibly corresponds to TRBD1 (6 bases). V was pared by 4 bases and J by 3 bases, with 16 bases between. The germline V gene has CDR1 SGHRS and CDR2 YFSETQ. The CDR3 contains 15 residues. The CDR3 DNA reads TGCGCCAGCAGCCCCGGTGGGCAGGGGTACTATGGCTACACCTTC. This sequence encodes CASSPGGQGYYGYTF.

This chain links TRBV6-6 with TRBJ1-2; D is ambiguous. This CDR3 has 12 amino acids. V was shortened by 2 bases and J by 7 bases, with 8 bases between the two germline ends. The germline gives CDR1 MNHNY, CDR2 SVGAGI (reference sequence). The CDR3 sequence: CASSYGYGGYTF. CDR3 nucleotide sequence: TGTGCCAGCAGTTACGGTTACGGTGGCTACACCTTC.

J is TRBJ2-3 and V is TRBV7-3, with D unclear. Germline CDR1 is SGHTA and CDR2 is FQGTGA. V was trimmed by 3 bases and J by 0 bases, leaving 4 bases between them. The CDR3 is 13 amino acids. The CDR3 loop is CASSFASTDTQYF. CDR3 in DNA: TGTGCCAGCAGCTTCGCTAGCACAGATACGCAGTATTTT.

The rearrangement links TRBV2 to TRBJ1-5, with D uncertain. V gave up 6 bases and J gave up 1 base, with 10 bases separating them. Germline V gene data show CDR1 as SNHLY and CDR2 as FYNNEI. This CDR3 comprises 14 residues. The CDR3 loop reads CASRPGGSNQPQHF. DNA of the CDR3: TGTGCCAGCAGGCCGGGAGGAAGCAATCAGCCCCAGCATTTT. Supplemented by reference TRBV2 and TRBJ1-5, the full variable domain reads EPEVTQTPSHQVTQMGQEVILRCVPISNHLYFYWYRQILGQKVEFLVSFYNNEISEKSEIFDDQFSVERPDGSNFTLKIRSTKLEDSAMYFCASRPGGSNQPQHFGDGTRLSIL.

The chain employs TRBV7-3 and TRBJ2-5, with 9 positions matching TRBD1. The germline V gene has CDR1 SGHTA and CDR2 FQGTGA. The V gene end was trimmed by 5 bases and the J gene end by 5 bases; junction bases not matched to a gene: 3. The CDR3 consists of 13 residues. The CDR3 loop is CASSQGQGETQYF. The CDR3 nucleotides read TGTGCCAGCAGCCAAGGACAGGGGGAGACCCAGTACTTC.

V gene TRBV6-5 combines with J gene TRBJ2-3; D remains unclear. This CDR3 is built from 14 residues. The V end lost 5 bases, the J end lost 4 bases, and 13 bases lay between the germline ends. The germline CDR1 and CDR2 sequences are MNHEY and SVGAGI. The CDR3 nucleotides are TGTGCCAGCAGTCGAAACTATGTGGCAGATACGCAGTATTTT. It yields the protein CASSRNYVADTQYF.

This chain connects TRBV2 to TRBJ2-7, with D tentatively TRBD1 (6 bases). Germline V gives CDR1 SNHLY, CDR2 FYNNEI. V lost 0 bases and J lost 2, with 17 bases in between. This CDR3 has 17 amino acids. In DNA, the CDR3 is TGTGCCAGCAGTGAAGCGCCGGGCAGGGGAGCGACCTACGAGCAGTACTTC. Protein sequence: CASSEAPGRGATYEQYF.

This clone was recorded a few times. This chain links TRBV10-3 with TRBJ1-2; the D is unclear. CDR3 size: 14 residues. V shed 0 bases and J shed 6 bases, with 11 bases lying between them. CDR1 is ENHRY and CDR2 is SYGVKD in the germline V gene. The CDR3 DNA reads as TGTGCCATCAGTGAGTCACAGAACCCTAATGGCTACACCTTC. Residues: CAISESQNPNGYTF.

The genes are TRBV6-5 and TRBJ2-1; TRBD1 matches at 7 bases. CDR3 size: 12 residues. The J segment lost 7 bases and the V segment lost 7 bases, leaving 4 bases of the junction unmatched. Germline CDR1 MNHEY, CDR2 SVGAGI. In DNA, the CDR3 is TGTGCCAGCAAAGGGGGCGGGAATGAGCAGTTCTTC. This encodes CASKGGGNEQFF.

V and J are TRBV4-3 and TRBJ2-3; 8 bases are shared with TRBD2. Per the germline V gene, CDR1 is LGHNA and CDR2 is YSLEER. The CDR3 consists of 16 residues. V shed 4 bases, J shed 1 base, and the junction held 7 bases outside the gene matches. This CDR3 is CASSRRSGGRTDTQYF. The CDR3, as DNA: TGCGCCAGCAGCCGCCGCAGCGGGGGACGCACAGATACGCAGTATTTT.

This chain links TRBV4-3 with TRBJ2-7; maybe TRBD1 (6 bases). The CDR3 is 15 amino acids. The ends were cut back, 4 bases at V and 4 bases at J, with 17 bases in the middle. Germline-derived CDR1 and CDR2 are LGHNA and YSLEER. The CDR3: CASSLVVGQGYEQYF. The CDR3 nucleotides are TGCGCCAGCAGCCTAGTCGTAGGGCAGGGGTACGAGCAGTACTTC.

This clone occurred once. CDR3 sequence: CASSPRGYSSYNSPLHF. CDR3 sequence (DNA): TGTGCCAGCTCACCGAGGGGGTATAGCTCCTATAATTCACCCCTCCACTTT. The chain combines TRBV18 with TRBJ1-6, with D possibly TRBD1 on 6 matching bases. The length of the CDR3 is 17 residues. With 3 bases removed from V and 0 bases from J, the gap between germline ends came to 12 bases. CDR1 is KGHSH, CDR2 LQKENI, per germline.